The source of this T cell receptor beta chain is a study of T-cell memory formation after mild COVID-19. In TCRdb, the 5' RACE reads were re-called with MiXCR into one record per CDR3 protein. The sample yields 80,000 to 95,000 distinct CDR3 sequences, 20% to 25% seen once. CDR1 is MNHEY and CDR2 is SVGEGT in the germline V gene. Trimming cost V 5 bases and J 5 bases, with 10 bases left between them. CDR3 length: 12 residues. Sequenced input: PBMCs or a T cell subset sorted from them (not recorded which). The receptor was derived from a young man who had mild COVID-19 (a few samples of this study predate the infection). Cell type and time point are not known. The V call is TRBV6-2 or TRBV6-3, the J call TRBJ2-7, with D possibly TRBD1 on 6 matching bases. CDR3 residues: CASSEDSHEQYV. Here the CDR3 DNA reads TGTGCCAGCAGTGAGGACAGCCACGAGCAGTACGTC.